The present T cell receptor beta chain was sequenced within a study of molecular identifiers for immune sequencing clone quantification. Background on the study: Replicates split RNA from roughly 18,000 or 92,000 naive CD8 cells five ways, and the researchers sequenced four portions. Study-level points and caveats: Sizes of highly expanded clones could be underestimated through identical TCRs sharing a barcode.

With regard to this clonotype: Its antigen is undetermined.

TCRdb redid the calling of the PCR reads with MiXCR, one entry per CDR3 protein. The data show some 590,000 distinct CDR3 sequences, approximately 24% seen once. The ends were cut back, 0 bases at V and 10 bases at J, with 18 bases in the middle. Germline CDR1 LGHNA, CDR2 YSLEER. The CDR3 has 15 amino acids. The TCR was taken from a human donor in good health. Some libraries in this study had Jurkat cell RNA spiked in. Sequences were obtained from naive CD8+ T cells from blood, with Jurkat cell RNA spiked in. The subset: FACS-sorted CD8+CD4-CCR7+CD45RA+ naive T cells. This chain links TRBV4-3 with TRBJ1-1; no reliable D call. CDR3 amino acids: CASSQDEGRGPAAFF. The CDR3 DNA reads TGCGCCAGCAGCCAAGACGAAGGGAGAGGCCCTGCAGCTTTCTTT.